This is a list of T cell receptor beta chains from one sample in a study of blood T cell repertoires in COVID-19. Assay used: immunoSEQ multiplex PCR; TCRdb lists only in-frame clones, some missing. Of around 93,000 clones in the sample, about 81% were seen once. Sample: peripheral blood. The receptors shown here come from a man older than 75 with acute or convalescent COVID-19. Each CDR3 is given with its conserved first and last residue. The D gene is left open where the match is weak. Clone sizes are given selectively: once, few, many, or a class where the clone is expanded.

j_call d_call v_call clone_size cdr3_aa cdr3_nt
TRBJ2-6 TRBD1 TRBV7-9 . CASSPRTGGVGVLTF TGTGCCAGCAGCCCACGGACAGGGGGGGTGGGCGTCCTGACTTTC
TRBJ2-3 TRBD1 TRBV7-2 . CASSLAWTGTGNTQYF TGTGCCAGCAGCTTAGCGTGGACAGGGACAGGGAATACGCAGTATTTT
TRBJ2-1 . TRBV30 . CAWCRSAVNEQFF TGTGCCTGGTGCCGGAGCGCGGTAAATGAGCAGTTCTTC
TRBJ1-3 . TRBV2 . CASTGLAGNTIYF TGTGCCAGCACGGGGTTGGCTGGAAACACCATATATTTT
TRBJ2-2 TRBD1 TRBV3-1/TRBV3-2 many CASSQDKAGTANTGELFF TGTGCCAGCAGCCAAGACAAAGCCGGGACAGCGAACACCGGGGAGCTGTTTTTT
TRBJ2-7 . TRBV5-6 many CASSETGRSYEQYF TGTGCCAGCAGTGAAACAGGGAGATCCTACGAGCAGTACTTC
TRBJ1-2 . TRBV27 . CASSLYKGGVDYGYTF TGTGCCAGCAGTTTATACAAAGGGGGGGTCGACTATGGCTACACCTTC
TRBJ2-7 . TRBV27 . CASSLRQGALAGSYEQYF TGTGCCAGCAGTTTACGACAGGGGGCCCTAGCGGGGTCCTACGAGCAGTACTTC
TRBJ2-1 TRBD1 TRBV19 . CASSRDRGRYNEQFF TGTGCCAGTAGTCGGGACAGGGGGCGTTACAATGAGCAGTTCTTC
TRBJ1-5 . TRBV19 . CASSILLYNQPQHF TGTGCCAGTAGTATTCTTTTGTACAATCAGCCCCAGCATTTT
TRBJ2-7 TRBD1 TRBV6-5 . CASTPPGTGEREQYF TGTGCCAGCACCCCTCCTGGGACAGGGGAGCGCGAGCAGTACTTC
TRBJ2-7 . TRBV5-4 . CASSLARDPSYEQYF TGTGCCAGCAGCTTGGCGCGGGATCCCTCCTACGAGCAGTACTTC
TRBJ2-4 TRBD1 TRBV28 . CASSLTGGNKNIQYF TGTGCCAGCAGTTTAACAGGGGGGAACAAAAACATTCAGTACTTC
TRBJ2-3 . TRBV6-5 . CASRREDTQYF TGTGCCAGCAGGCGGGAAGATACGCAGTATTTT
TRBJ1-2 . TRBV2 . CALTGGRAYGYTF TGTGCCCTCACGGGGGGGAGGGCCTATGGCTACACCTTC
TRBJ2-7 TRBD2 TRBV4-2 . CASSQDRTSGYEQYF TGTGCCAGCAGCCAAGACAGGACTAGCGGTTACGAGCAGTACTTC
TRBJ1-1 . TRBV9 . CASSLRPVADTEAFF TGTGCCAGCAGCCTCAGACCCGTAGCGGACACTGAAGCTTTCTTT
TRBJ2-3 TRBD2 TRBV14 few CASSQGIGGGYSTDTQYF TGTGCCAGCAGCCAGGGCATCGGCGGGGGGTATAGCACAGATACGCAGTATTTT
TRBJ2-2 TRBD1 TRBV12-5 . CASGFRRDSSWMSTGELFF TGTGCTAGTGGTTTCCGCCGGGACAGCTCCTGGATGAGCACCGGGGAGCTGTTTTTT
TRBJ2-1 . TRBV11-2 . CASSPGGAEQFF TGTGCCAGCAGCCCCGGCGGGGCTGAGCAGTTCTTC
TRBJ2-6 . TRBV7-9 . CASKLLSGANVLTF TGTGCCAGCAAACTTCTCTCGGGGGCCAACGTCCTGACTTTC
TRBJ1-1 . TRBV14 . CASSATGGTEAFF TGTGCCAGCAGCGCAACGGGAGGCACTGAAGCTTTCTTT
TRBJ1-1 . TRBV29-1 few CSVEYGTNTEAFF TGCAGCGTTGAATATGGGACAAACACTGAAGCTTTCTTT